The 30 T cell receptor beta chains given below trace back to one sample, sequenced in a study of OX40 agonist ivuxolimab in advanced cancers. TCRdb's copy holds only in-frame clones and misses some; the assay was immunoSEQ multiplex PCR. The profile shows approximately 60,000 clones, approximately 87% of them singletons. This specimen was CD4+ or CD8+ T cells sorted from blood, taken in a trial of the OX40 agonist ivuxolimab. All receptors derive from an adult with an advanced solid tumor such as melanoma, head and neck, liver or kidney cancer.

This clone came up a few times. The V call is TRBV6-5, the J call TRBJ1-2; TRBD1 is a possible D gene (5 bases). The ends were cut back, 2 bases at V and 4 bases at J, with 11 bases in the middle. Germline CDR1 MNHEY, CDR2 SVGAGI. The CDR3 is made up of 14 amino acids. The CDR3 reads CASSYLAGPYGYTF. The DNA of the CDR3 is TGTGCCAGCAGTTACCTGGCAGGGCCCTATGGCTACACCTTC.

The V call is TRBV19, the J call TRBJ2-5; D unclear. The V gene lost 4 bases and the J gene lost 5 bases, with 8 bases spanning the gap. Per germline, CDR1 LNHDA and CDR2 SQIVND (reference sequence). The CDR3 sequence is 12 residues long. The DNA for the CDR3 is TGTGCCAGTAGTAACACTGGTGAGACCCAGTACTTC. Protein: CASSNTGETQYF.

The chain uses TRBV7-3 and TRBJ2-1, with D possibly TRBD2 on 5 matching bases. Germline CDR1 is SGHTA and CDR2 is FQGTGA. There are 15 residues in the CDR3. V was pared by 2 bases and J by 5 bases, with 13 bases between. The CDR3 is CASSLLANPNNEQFF. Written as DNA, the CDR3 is TGTGCCAGCAGCTTACTAGCAAACCCCAACAATGAGCAGTTCTTC.

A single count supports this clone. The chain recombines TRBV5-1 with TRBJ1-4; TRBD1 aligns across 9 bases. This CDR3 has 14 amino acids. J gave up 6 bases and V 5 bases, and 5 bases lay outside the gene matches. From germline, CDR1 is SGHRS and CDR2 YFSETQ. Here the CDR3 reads CASSATGGYEKLFF. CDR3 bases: TGCGCCAGCAGTGCGACAGGGGGATATGAAAAACTGTTTTTT.

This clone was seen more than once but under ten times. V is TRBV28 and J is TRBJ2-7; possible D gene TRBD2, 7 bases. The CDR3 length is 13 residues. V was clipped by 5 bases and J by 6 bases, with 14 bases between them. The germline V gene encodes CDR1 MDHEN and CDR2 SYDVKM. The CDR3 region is CASSRSGGREQYF. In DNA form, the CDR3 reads TGTGCCAGCAGTCGCTCGGGGGGCCGCGAGCAGTACTTC.

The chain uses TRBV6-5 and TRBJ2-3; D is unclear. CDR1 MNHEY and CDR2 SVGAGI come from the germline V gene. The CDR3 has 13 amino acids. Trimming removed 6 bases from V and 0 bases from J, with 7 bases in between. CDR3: CASSVVSTDTQYF. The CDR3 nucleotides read TGTGCCAGCAGCGTGGTTAGCACAGATACGCAGTATTTT.

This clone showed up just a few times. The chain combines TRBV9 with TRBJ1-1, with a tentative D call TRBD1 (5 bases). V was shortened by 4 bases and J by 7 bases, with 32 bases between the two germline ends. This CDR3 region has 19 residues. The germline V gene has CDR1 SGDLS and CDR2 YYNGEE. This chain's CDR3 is CASSPVRNRKGLSVGEAFF. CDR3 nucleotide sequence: TGTGCCAGCAGCCCCGTGAGGAATCGAAAGGGACTGTCCGTGGGTGAAGCTTTCTTT.

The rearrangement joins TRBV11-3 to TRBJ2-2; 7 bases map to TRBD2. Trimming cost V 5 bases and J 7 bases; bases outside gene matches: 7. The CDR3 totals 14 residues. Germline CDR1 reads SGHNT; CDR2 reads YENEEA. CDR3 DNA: TGTGCCAGCAGCCCTGGGGGGGGTGTCGGGGAGCTGTTTTTT. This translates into CASSPGGGVGELFF.

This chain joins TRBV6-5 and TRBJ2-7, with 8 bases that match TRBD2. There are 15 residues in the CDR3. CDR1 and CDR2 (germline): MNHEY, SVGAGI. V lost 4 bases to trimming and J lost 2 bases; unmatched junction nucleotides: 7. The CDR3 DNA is TGTGCCAGCAGTTCCGGAACGGGACTAGCCTACGAGCAGTACTTC. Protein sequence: CASSSGTGLAYEQYF.

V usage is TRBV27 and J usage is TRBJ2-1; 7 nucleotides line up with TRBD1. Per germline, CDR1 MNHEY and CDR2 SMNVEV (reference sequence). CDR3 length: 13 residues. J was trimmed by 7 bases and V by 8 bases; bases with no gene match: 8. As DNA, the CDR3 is TGTGCCAGCGGACAGGTAGGGGGTAATGAGCAGTTCTTC. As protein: CASGQVGGNEQFF.

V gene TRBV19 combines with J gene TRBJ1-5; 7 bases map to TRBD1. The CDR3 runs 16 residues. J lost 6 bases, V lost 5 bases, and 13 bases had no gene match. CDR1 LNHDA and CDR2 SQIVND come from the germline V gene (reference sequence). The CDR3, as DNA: TGTGCCAGTAGTTCTTCAGACAGGGTGAAACCTCAGCCCCAGCATTTT. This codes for CASSSSDRVKPQPQHF.

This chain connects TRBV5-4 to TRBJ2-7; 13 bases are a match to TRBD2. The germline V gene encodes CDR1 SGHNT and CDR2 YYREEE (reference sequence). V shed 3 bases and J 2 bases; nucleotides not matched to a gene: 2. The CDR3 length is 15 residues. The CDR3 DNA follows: TGTGCCAGCAGCTCGGGACTAGCGGGACCCTACGAGCAGTACTTC. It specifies CASSSGLAGPYEQYF.

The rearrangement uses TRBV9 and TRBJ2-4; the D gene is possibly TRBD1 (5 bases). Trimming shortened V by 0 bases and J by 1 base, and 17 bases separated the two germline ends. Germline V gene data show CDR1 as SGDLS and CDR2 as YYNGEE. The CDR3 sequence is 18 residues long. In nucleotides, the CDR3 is TGTGCCAGCAGCGTAGGTGGGGCAGCCCCACTCGCCAAAAACATTCAGTACTTC. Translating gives CASSVGGAAPLAKNIQYF.

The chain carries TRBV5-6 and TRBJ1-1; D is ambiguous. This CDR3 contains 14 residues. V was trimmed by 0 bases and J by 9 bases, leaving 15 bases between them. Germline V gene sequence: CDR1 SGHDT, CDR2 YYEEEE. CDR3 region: CASSLDTRQQKAFF. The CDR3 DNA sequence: TGTGCCAGCAGCTTGGATACGCGGCAGCAAAAAGCTTTCTTT.

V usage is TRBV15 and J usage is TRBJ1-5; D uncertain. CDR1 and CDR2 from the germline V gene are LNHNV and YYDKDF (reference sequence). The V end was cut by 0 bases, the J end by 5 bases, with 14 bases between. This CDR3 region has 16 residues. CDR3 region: CATSRDFAGIYQPQHF. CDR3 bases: TGTGCCACCAGCAGAGATTTTGCGGGGATTTATCAGCCCCAGCATTTT.

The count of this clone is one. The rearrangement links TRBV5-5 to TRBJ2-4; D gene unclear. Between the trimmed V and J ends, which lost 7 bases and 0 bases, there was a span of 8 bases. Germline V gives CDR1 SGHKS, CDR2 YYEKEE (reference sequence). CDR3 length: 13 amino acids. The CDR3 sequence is CASSGLAKNIQYF. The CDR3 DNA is TGTGCCAGCTCTGGGCTAGCCAAAAACATTCAGTACTTC.

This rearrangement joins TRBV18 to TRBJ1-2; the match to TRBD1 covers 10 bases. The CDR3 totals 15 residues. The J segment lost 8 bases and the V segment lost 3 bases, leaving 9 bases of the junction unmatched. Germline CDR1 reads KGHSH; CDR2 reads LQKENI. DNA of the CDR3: TGTGCCAGCTCACCGGGGACAGGGGTTCAGAAGGGCTACACCTTC. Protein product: CASSPGTGVQKGYTF.

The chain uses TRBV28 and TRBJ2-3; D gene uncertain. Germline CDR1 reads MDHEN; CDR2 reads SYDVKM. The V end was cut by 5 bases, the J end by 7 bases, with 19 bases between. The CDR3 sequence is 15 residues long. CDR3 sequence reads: CASSPLGKEPNTQYF. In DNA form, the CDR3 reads TGTGCCAGCAGTCCCCTTGGGAAGGAGCCAAATACGCAGTATTTT.

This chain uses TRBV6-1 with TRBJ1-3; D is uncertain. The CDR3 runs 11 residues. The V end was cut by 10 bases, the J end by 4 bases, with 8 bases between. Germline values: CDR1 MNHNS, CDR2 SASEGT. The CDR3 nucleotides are TGTGCCACCACCCGGGGAAACACCATATATTTT. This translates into CATTRGNTIYF.

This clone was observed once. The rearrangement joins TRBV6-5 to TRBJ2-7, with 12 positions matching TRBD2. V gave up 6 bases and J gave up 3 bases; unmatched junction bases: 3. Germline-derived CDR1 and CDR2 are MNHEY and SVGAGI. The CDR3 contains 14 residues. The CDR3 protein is CASRRTSGVYEQYF. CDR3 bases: TGTGCCAGCAGACGGACTAGCGGGGTCTACGAGCAGTACTTC.

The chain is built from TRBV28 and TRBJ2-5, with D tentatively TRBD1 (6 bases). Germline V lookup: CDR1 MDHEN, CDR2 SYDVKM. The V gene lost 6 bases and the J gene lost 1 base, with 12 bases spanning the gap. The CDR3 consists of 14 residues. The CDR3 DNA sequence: TGTGCCAGCAGCTGGGCAGGGGCCCAAGAGACCCAGTACTTC. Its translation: CASSWAGAQETQYF.

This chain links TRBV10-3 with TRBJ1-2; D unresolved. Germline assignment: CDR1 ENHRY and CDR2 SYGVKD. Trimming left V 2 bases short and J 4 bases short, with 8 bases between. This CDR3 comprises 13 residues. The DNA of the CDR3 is TGTGCCATCAGTGAGGAGGGCGGCTATGGCTACACCTTC. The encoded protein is CAISEEGGYGYTF.

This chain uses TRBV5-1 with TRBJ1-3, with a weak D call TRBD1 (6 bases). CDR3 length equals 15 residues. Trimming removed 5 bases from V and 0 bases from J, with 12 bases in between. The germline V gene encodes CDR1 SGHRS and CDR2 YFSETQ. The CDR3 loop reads CASSEGGSSGNTIYF. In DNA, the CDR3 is TGCGCCAGCAGTGAGGGGGGGAGCTCTGGAAACACCATATATTTT.

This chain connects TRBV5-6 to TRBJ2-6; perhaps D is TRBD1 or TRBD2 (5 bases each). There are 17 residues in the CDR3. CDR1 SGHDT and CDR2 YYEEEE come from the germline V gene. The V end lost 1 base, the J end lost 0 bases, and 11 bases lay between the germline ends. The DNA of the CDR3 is TGTGCCAGCAGCTTGAATAAGGGACCCTCTGGGGCCAACGTCCTGACTTTC. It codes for CASSLNKGPSGANVLTF.

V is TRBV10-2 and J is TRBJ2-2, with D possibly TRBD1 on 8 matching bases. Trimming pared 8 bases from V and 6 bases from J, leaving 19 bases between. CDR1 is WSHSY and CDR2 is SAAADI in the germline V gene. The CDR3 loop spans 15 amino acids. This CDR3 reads CASFGQGGVAGELFF. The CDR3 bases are TGCGCCAGCTTCGGACAGGGAGGGGTCGCCGGGGAGCTGTTTTTT.

CDR3 in amino acids: CASSRDNSYNEQFF. CDR3 nucleotides: TGTGCCAGCAGTAGGGACAACTCCTACAATGAGCAGTTCTTC. V usage is TRBV11-3 and J usage is TRBJ2-1, with TRBD1 as a possible D gene (6 bases). The germline V gene encodes CDR1 SGHNT and CDR2 YENEEA. The ends were cut back, 6 bases at V and 0 bases at J, with 9 bases in the middle. The CDR3 is 14 amino acids.

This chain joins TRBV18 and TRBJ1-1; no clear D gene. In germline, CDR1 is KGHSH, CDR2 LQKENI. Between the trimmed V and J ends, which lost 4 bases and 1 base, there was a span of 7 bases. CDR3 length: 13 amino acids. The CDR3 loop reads CASSLARNTEAFF. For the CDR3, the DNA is TGTGCCAGCTCACTTGCACGGAACACTGAAGCTTTCTTT.

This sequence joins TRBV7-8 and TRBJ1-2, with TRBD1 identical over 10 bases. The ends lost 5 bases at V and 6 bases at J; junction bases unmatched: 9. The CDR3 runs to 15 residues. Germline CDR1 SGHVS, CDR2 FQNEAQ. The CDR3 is CASSQRDRGWDGYTF. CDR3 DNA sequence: TGTGCCAGCAGCCAACGGGACAGGGGATGGGATGGCTACACCTTC.

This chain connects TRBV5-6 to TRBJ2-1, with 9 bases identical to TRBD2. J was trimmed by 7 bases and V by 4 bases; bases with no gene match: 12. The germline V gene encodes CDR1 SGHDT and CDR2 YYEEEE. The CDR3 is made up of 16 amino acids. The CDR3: CASSPGGGRAGNEQFF. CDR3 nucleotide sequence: TGTGCCAGCAGCCCTGGGGGCGGGAGGGCAGGGAATGAGCAGTTCTTC.

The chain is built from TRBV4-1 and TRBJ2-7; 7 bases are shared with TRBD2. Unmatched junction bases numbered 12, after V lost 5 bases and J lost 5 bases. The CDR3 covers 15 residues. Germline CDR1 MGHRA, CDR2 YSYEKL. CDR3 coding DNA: TGCGCCAGCAGCTGGGGGGGAGGGGCCATCGACGAGCAGTACTTC. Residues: CASSWGGGAIDEQYF.